Below, 8 T cell receptor beta chains from the same sample are listed, as sequenced in a study of cytomegalovirus exposure and HLA in healthy donors. PCR was performed using 60 Vbeta and 13 Jbeta primers. Repertoires were generated with immunoSEQ multiplex PCR, while TCRdb's copy carries only in-frame clones and drops some. Among some 120,000 clones, about 79% were seen once, and the ten largest hold just under 2%. The specimen was PBMCs. The receptor set was obtained from a man aged 45-65 years in good health and CMV-seronegative.

This clone turned up a few times. The chain carries TRBV19 and TRBJ2-2, with a possible D match to TRBD1 (5 bases). This CDR3 comprises 15 residues. The V gene's germline CDR1 is LNHDA and CDR2 SQIVND (reference sequence). V lost 5 bases and J lost 6, with 16 bases in between. As DNA, the CDR3 is TGTGCCAGTAGTGGCCCTAGGACATCCTCCGGGGAGCTGTTTTTT. Translated, it gives CASSGPRTSSGELFF.

The CDR3: CASSMRDRGRRGYGYTF. Here the CDR3 DNA reads TGTGCCAGTAGTATGAGGGACAGGGGGCGGCGGGGCTATGGCTACACCTTC. The chain has TRBV19 and TRBJ1-2, with TRBD1 identical over 12 bases. V was clipped by 3 bases and J by 4 bases; unmatched bases: 9. The CDR3 runs to 17 residues. Germline V CDR1 and CDR2: LNHDA, SQIVND (reference sequence). The entire variable domain, with the rest obtained from reference TRBV19 and TRBJ1-2, is as follows: DGGITQSPKYLFRKEGQNVTLSCEQNLNHDAMYWYRQDPGQGLRLIYYSQIVNDFQKGDIAEGYSVSREKKESFPLTVTSAQKNPTAFYLCASSMRDRGRRGYGYTFGSGTRLTVV.

The rearrangement joins TRBV7-8 to TRBJ2-7; tentative D call: TRBD2 (6 bases). Germline V CDR1 and CDR2: SGHVS, FQNEAQ. The CDR3 has 15 residues. V was trimmed by 5 bases and J by 0 bases, leaving 14 bases between them. For the CDR3, the DNA is TGTGCCAGCAGCCCGGAGGGGTCCAGCTCCTACGAGCAGTACTTC. The encoded protein is CASSPEGSSSYEQYF.

The rearrangement joins TRBV5-1 to TRBJ2-2; tentative D call: TRBD1 (5 bases). V lost 7 bases and J lost 4, with 17 bases in between. CDR3 length: 15 residues. Germline V CDR1 and CDR2: SGHRS, YFSETQ. The CDR3 DNA sequence: TGCGCCAGCCGGTCGCAGGGAAGTGCCACCGGGGAGCTGTTTTTT. This gives the protein CASRSQGSATGELFF.

The chain uses TRBV5-4 and TRBJ2-3, with 11 bases identical to TRBD1. The germline V gene has CDR1 SGHNT and CDR2 YYREEE (reference sequence). The CDR3 runs to 17 residues. Losses at the gene ends were 3 bases for V and 0 bases for J; bases not matched to a gene: 6. CDR3 DNA sequence: TGTGCCAGCAGCTCGGGACAGGGGGTAACTAGCACAGATACGCAGTATTTT. Residues: CASSSGQGVTSTDTQYF.

CDR3 sequence: CASSLVQGAGSPLHF. CDR3 DNA sequence: TGTGCCAGCAGCTTAGTTCAGGGGGCAGGCTCACCCCTCCACTTT. The V gene is TRBV7-6, the J gene TRBJ1-6; 8 bases fit TRBD1. The CDR3 sequence is 15 residues long. J gave up 10 bases and V 1 base, and 6 bases lay outside the gene matches. Germline V lookup: CDR1 SGHVS, CDR2 FNYEAQ.

The chain joins TRBV7-6 to TRBJ1-1; D gene ambiguous. CDR3 length equals 12 residues. CDR1 SGHVS and CDR2 FNYEAQ come from the germline V gene. Trimming removed 5 bases at V and 1 base at J, with 5 bases between. CDR3 loop: CASSTANTEAFF. DNA for the CDR3: TGTGCCAGCAGCACTGCGAACACTGAAGCTTTCTTT.

The chain is built from TRBV6-5 and TRBJ2-1; tentatively, D is TRBD1 (5 bases). V was trimmed by 7 bases and J by 3 bases, leaving 16 bases between them. There are 15 residues in the CDR3. Germline assignment: CDR1 MNHEY and CDR2 SVGAGI. CDR3 loop: CASTPGLLGYNEQFF. DNA of the CDR3: TGTGCCAGCACCCCAGGGCTACTGGGCTACAATGAGCAGTTCTTC.